The present entry profiles one T cell receptor beta chain with its context. TCRdb ran MiXCR on the 5' RACE reads and lists one entry per CDR3 protein. The table has about 300,000 distinct CDR3 sequences, around 7% seen once. The data are from a study of T cells after yellow fever vaccination. V shed 1 base and J shed 6 bases, with 6 bases lying between them. CDR3 size: 13 residues. The sample consisted of PBMCs, taken approximately 40 days after the first yellow fever vaccination. The receptor's source is a man aged 18 to 30 who received the YFV17D yellow fever vaccine. The genes are TRBV12-3 or TRBV12-4 and TRBJ2-2; D gene unclear. DNA of the CDR3: TGTGCCAGCAGTTTAGGACCCCCCGGGGAGCTGTTTTTT. This gives the protein CASSLGPPGELFF.